The rows below give T cell receptor beta chains drawn from one sample of a study of T cell responses to AZD1222 COVID-19 vaccine. The data were produced by immunoSEQ multiplex PCR, yet TCRdb's version contains in-frame clones alone and is incomplete. The data hold approximately 130,000 clones, with about 89% observed a single time. The sequences come from peripheral blood, collected on day 0 of AZD1222 vaccination. These receptors came from an adult in good health. The CDR3 runs from the conserved cysteine through the conserved F or W. Each record gives: D gene, V gene, CDR3 protein. D genes are given only for firm matches.

d_gene: -
v_gene: TRBV7-8
CDR3aa: CASSRQQPQGGETQYF

d_gene: -
v_gene: TRBV5-4
CDR3aa: CASSLPVINEQYF

d_gene: TRBD1
v_gene: TRBV15
CDR3aa: CATSRGDRGKAFF

d_gene: TRBD1
v_gene: TRBV5-4
CDR3aa: CASSFGTGSYGYTF

d_gene: -
v_gene: TRBV5-1
CDR3aa: CASSPERGTEAFF

d_gene: -
v_gene: TRBV18
CDR3aa: CASSLMGQGEKLFF

d_gene: -
v_gene: TRBV5-1
CDR3aa: CASSSRPLQNTEAFF

d_gene: TRBD1
v_gene: TRBV18
CDR3aa: CASSPKTGTGNYGYTF

d_gene: -
v_gene: TRBV7-9
CDR3aa: CASTGGAGTPLEQYF

d_gene: -
v_gene: TRBV6-6
CDR3aa: CASSSRFDTEAFF

d_gene: -
v_gene: TRBV19
CDR3aa: CASSTQLGANQPQHF

d_gene: -
v_gene: TRBV5-1
CDR3aa: CASSLGRLGTQYF

d_gene: -
v_gene: TRBV9
CDR3aa: CASSVGNGVNEQFF

d_gene: -
v_gene: TRBV9
CDR3aa: CASSVGFSGANVLTF

d_gene: TRBD1
v_gene: TRBV5-1
CDR3aa: CASSSTGAPFDEQFF

d_gene: -
v_gene: TRBV7-2
CDR3aa: CASSVRNPTDTQYF

d_gene: TRBD1
v_gene: TRBV9
CDR3aa: CASSPRTGKDEQYF

d_gene: -
v_gene: TRBV4-1
CDR3aa: CASSQELQGFHNSPLHF

d_gene: -
v_gene: TRBV29-1
CDR3aa: CSVEVRVRADTQYF

d_gene: TRBD1
v_gene: TRBV7-9
CDR3aa: CASSWTGVANYGYTF

d_gene: -
v_gene: TRBV24-1
CDR3aa: CATSGWGASGYTF

d_gene: TRBD1
v_gene: TRBV5-1
CDR3aa: CASSFLTGRNTEAFF

d_gene: -
v_gene: TRBV6-1
CDR3aa: CASSEIGGTEAFF

d_gene: TRBD2
v_gene: TRBV28
CDR3aa: CASGTSGEYEQYF

d_gene: -
v_gene: TRBV7-9
CDR3aa: CASSRASGANYGYTF

d_gene: -
v_gene: TRBV3-1/TRBV3-2
CDR3aa: CASSQALSTQYF